The present entry profiles one T cell receptor (beta chain) with its context. What it binds is not known. The sample is drawn from a study of cytomegalovirus exposure and HLA in healthy donors. Study-level findings and limits: Based on reports, TCR beta sequences accurately predicted HLA-A and HLA-B alleles for most subjects.

It was with 60 Vbeta and 13 Jbeta primers that the PCR ran. Sequenced by immunoSEQ multiplex PCR; TCRdb stores in-frame clones only, minus some. Seen here are some 170,000 clones, around three quarters observed once, and the top ten hold roughly 2%. Trimming removed 4 bases at V and 5 bases at J, with 9 bases between. The CDR3 totals 13 residues. CDR1 MNHNS and CDR2 SASEGT come from the germline V gene. The sequencing sample was made of PBMCs. The sequence came from a man aged 35 to 55 in good health and CMV-seronegative. This chain links TRBV6-1 with TRBJ1-5; D is undetermined. The CDR3: CASSAEVHQPQHF. The CDR3 coding sequence is TGTGCCAGCAGTGCCGAGGTTCATCAGCCCCAGCATTTT.